This T cell receptor (beta chain) stems from a study of CD4 T cells in relation to SARS-CoV-2 and coronaviruses. A word on this clone: Its antigen is still unknown.

Germline assignment: CDR1 LNHDA and CDR2 SQIVND (reference sequence). The CDR3 covers 16 residues. V lost 5 bases and J lost 3, with 16 bases in between. General study points: Crossreactivity was assessed only for spike protein, not other viral proteins.

Produced via immunoSEQ multiplex PCR; TCRdb's table is partial and in-frame only. The sample lists about 26,000 clones, roughly 76% occurring once. CD4+ T cells from unexposed donors were obtained before the COVID-19 pandemic (2011-2018). CD4+ T cells were isolated from the cells after nine to eleven days of culture. The chain employs TRBV19 and TRBJ1-4; no clear D gene. What was sequenced was CD4+ T cells from PBMCs, cultured in vitro. The clonotype was recovered from a human donor in good health. DNA for the CDR3: TGTGCCAGTAGTCCCTCAGACCGCCAGTCTAATGAAAAACTGTTTTTT. Its translation: CASSPSDRQSNEKLFF.